This T cell receptor (beta chain) was identified during a study of blood T cell repertoires in COVID-19. With V trimmed by 5 bases and J by 4 bases, 5 bases remained unmatched. The CDR3 is made up of 14 amino acids. Per the germline V gene, CDR1 is SGHTA and CDR2 is FQGNSA. Authors' data handling: Estimates of nucleated cell counts were drawn from the amplification of reference gene primers. This table comes from immunoSEQ multiplex PCR, and its TCRdb copy is limited to in-frame clones, with some not included. The DNA gave D and trimming, while V, J and clone size come from that table. In the table there are 130,000 to 150,000 clones, about four fifths of which are singletons. The table lists this clone with a count of one. Participants were placed into cohorts based on the clinical history they reported.

The sample taken for sequencing was PBMCs or T cells enriched from blood (not recorded which). The origin of this receptor is a woman aged 50 to 60 who had been exposed to COVID-19. J is TRBJ2-5 and V is TRBV7-2; 9 bases are shared with TRBD1. CDR3 loop: CASSQNRGPETQYF. CDR3 nucleotide sequence: TGTGCCAGCAGCCAAAACAGGGGGCCAGAGACCCAGTACTTC.